These 16 T cell receptor beta chains were sequenced from one sample in a study of blood T cell repertoires in COVID-19 (dated by TCRdb to 2020 to 2021). Library method: the immunoSEQ multiplex PCR assay. Not all clones reach the TCRdb copy of this immuneACCESS table, which keeps in-frame sequences only. Checked studies attribute under half of the gap to unresolved V genes and leave the rest unexplained. This sample is represented by about 400,000 clones; 70% to 90% of them were singletons. About 3% of the sample is in the top ten clones. Sequencing was done on a sample of peripheral blood. Receptor source: a human donor in a cohort sampled during active COVID-19.

This chain connects TRBV2 to TRBJ1-2; D perhaps matches TRBD1 (5 bases). V lost 8 bases and J 0 bases, leaving 10 bases between the germline ends. This CDR3 comprises 13 residues. The germline V gene encodes CDR1 SNHLY and CDR2 FYNNEI. The DNA of the CDR3 is TGTGCCAGCCAGGGAAGAGCTAACTATGGCTACACCTTC. The encoded protein is CASQGRANYGYTF.

The genes are TRBV3-1 (or the pseudogene TRBV3-2) and TRBJ1-2; D perhaps matches TRBD1 (5 bases). The CDR3 spans 14 residues. The germline V gene encodes CDR1 LGHDT and CDR2 YNNKEL (reference sequence). The V gene lost 4 bases and the J gene lost 3 bases, with 12 bases spanning the gap. The DNA for the CDR3 is TGTGCCAGCAGCCGACAGCCGGGAGACTATGGCTACACCTTC. Its translation: CASSRQPGDYGYTF.

There are a few counts of this clone. This rearrangement joins TRBV5-4 to TRBJ2-5; 7 bases map to TRBD2. The V segment lost 4 bases and the J segment 5 bases; nucleotides outside the gene matches: 11. There are 15 residues in the CDR3. Per the germline V gene, CDR1 is SGHNT and CDR2 is YYREEE (reference sequence). The CDR3 reads CASSRGVGAQETQYF. The DNA for the CDR3 is TGTGCCAGCAGCCGGGGGGTAGGGGCGCAGGAGACCCAGTACTTC.

The V and J genes are TRBV30 and TRBJ2-5, with 11 bases aligning to TRBD1. Germline V gene lookup returns CDR1 GTSNPN and CDR2 SVGIG (reference sequence). The J segment lost 5 bases and the V segment lost 3 bases, leaving 2 bases of the junction unmatched. The CDR3 consists of 13 residues. CDR3 amino acids: CAWSWDRGETQYF. CDR3 coding DNA: TGTGCCTGGAGCTGGGACAGGGGGGAGACCCAGTACTTC.

The rearrangement uses TRBV14 and TRBJ2-7; TRBD1 might be the D (5 bases). Germline V gene data show CDR1 as SGHDN and CDR2 as FVKESK. The length of the CDR3 is 19 residues. Trimming removed 0 bases from V and 2 bases from J, with 23 bases in between. Here the CDR3 DNA reads TGTGCCAGCAGCCAAGAAGGAGAGACAGCAAAGATCGGTGCCTACGAGCAGTACTTC. Its protein is CASSQEGETAKIGAYEQYF.

The chain uses TRBV6-6 and TRBJ1-1; 10 bases align to TRBD1. Per germline, CDR1 MNHNY and CDR2 SVGAGI (reference sequence). V shed 5 bases and J 4 bases; nucleotides not matched to a gene: 13. The CDR3 is 17 residues long. The CDR3 DNA reads as TGTGCCAGCAGTCGAAAAGGGACAGGGGCGCGTAGCACTGAAGCTTTCTTT. This encodes CASSRKGTGARSTEAFF.

The V gene is TRBV6-5, the J gene TRBJ2-7; a possible D gene is TRBD1 (6 bases). Trimming stripped 6 bases from V and 1 base from J, with 16 bases between. The CDR3 sequence is 15 residues long. The V gene's germline CDR1 is MNHEY and CDR2 SVGAGI. The CDR3 here is CASRGTTTGSYEQYF. The CDR3 region has the DNA TGTGCCAGCAGAGGAACGACCACAGGGTCCTACGAGCAGTACTTC.

The gene calls are TRBV7-9 and TRBJ1-5; D uncertain. With 1 base removed from V and 4 bases from J, the gap between germline ends came to 11 bases. The germline V gene has CDR1 SEHNR and CDR2 FQNEAQ (reference sequence). The CDR3 is made up of 15 amino acids. CDR3 region: CASSLGSSPNQPQHF. CDR3 nucleotides: TGTGCCAGCAGCTTAGGGTCAAGCCCGAATCAGCCCCAGCATTTT.

The chain recombines TRBV7-9 with TRBJ1-1; 7 bases are a match to TRBD1. The germline gives CDR1 SEHNR, CDR2 FQNEAQ (reference sequence). Trimming cost V 0 bases and J 7 bases; bases outside gene matches: 8. The CDR3 is 15 residues long. CDR3 nucleotides: TGTGCCAGCAGCTTAGCGCCCCTCGGACAGGTTGAAGCTTTCTTT. It specifies CASSLAPLGQVEAFF.

V is TRBV11-3 and J is TRBJ2-3, with 7 bases lining up with TRBD2. Losses at the gene ends were 3 bases for V and 4 bases for J; bases not matched to a gene: 4. The CDR3 length is 14 residues. Germline CDR1 reads SGHNT; CDR2 reads YENEEA. The CDR3 nucleotides read TGTGCCAGCAGCTTGACTAGCTTGGCAGATACGCAGTATTTT. Its translation: CASSLTSLADTQYF.

The chain carries TRBV7-9 and TRBJ1-1; D remains ambiguous. V was clipped by 5 bases and J by 5 bases, with 12 bases between them. CDR1 SEHNR and CDR2 FQNEAQ come from the germline V gene (reference sequence). The CDR3 consists of 13 residues. In DNA form, the CDR3 reads TGTGCCAGCAGCCCTTGGAGTCGTACTGAAGCTTTCTTT. Translation: CASSPWSRTEAFF.

This sequence joins TRBV28 and TRBJ2-7; no firm D call. CDR3 size: 13 residues. Trimming stripped 4 bases from V and 7 bases from J, with 14 bases between. The germline V gene encodes CDR1 MDHEN and CDR2 SYDVKM. DNA of the CDR3: TGTGCCAGCAGTTCCGGCCCCCCGGAGGAGCAGTACTTC. Its translation is CASSSGPPEEQYF. Variable domain in full (rest from reference TRBV28 and TRBJ2-7): DVKVTQSSRYLVKRTGEKVFLECVQDMDHENMFWYRQDPGLGLRLIYFSYDVKMKEKGDIPEGYSVSREKKERFSLILESASTNQTSMYLCASSSGPPEEQYFGPGTRLTVT.

The CDR3 DNA follows: TGCAGTGCTAGTTACCGAGGTTATAGCAATCAGCCCCAGCATTTT. Its protein product is CSASYRGYSNQPQHF. This chain joins TRBV20-1 and TRBJ1-5; D gene uncertain. This CDR3 is built from 15 residues. Trimming left V 3 bases short and J 0 bases short, with 12 bases between. Per germline, CDR1 DFQATT and CDR2 SNEGSKA (reference sequence).

The chain couples TRBV6-5 to TRBJ2-2, with D possibly TRBD2 on 5 matching bases. The germline V gene has CDR1 MNHEY and CDR2 SVGAGI. The CDR3 consists of 14 residues. The V end was cut by 8 bases, the J end by 2 bases, with 12 bases between. The CDR3 DNA sequence: TGTGCCAGCGACGGACGGACTAACACCGGGGAGCTGTTTTTT. Amino acids: CASDGRTNTGELFF.

This chain links TRBV9 with TRBJ2-1; D uncertain. Trimming pared 0 bases from V and 5 bases from J, leaving 6 bases between. This CDR3 spans 13 amino acids. CDR1 is SGDLS, CDR2 YYNGEE, per germline. This CDR3 reads CASSVVADNEQFF. The CDR3, as DNA: TGTGCCAGCAGCGTAGTGGCAGACAATGAGCAGTTCTTC.

V usage is TRBV28 and J usage is TRBJ1-2; TRBD1 matches at 8 bases. The CDR3 is 15 residues long. CDR1 is MDHEN and CDR2 is SYDVKM in the germline V gene. Germline trimming cut 2 bases from V and 8 bases from J; bases unmatched to any gene: 10. The CDR3 coding sequence is TGTGCCAGCAGTTTAGCAGGGGGCATCATCGGCGGCTACACCTTC. It yields the protein CASSLAGGIIGGYTF.